This T cell receptor beta chain was recorded in a study of CD8+ T cells in alopecia areata. Germline V CDR1 and CDR2: SGHDT, YYEEEE. Trimming pared 0 bases from V and 6 bases from J, leaving 7 bases between. The CDR3 is 14 amino acids. RNA extraction was followed by reverse transcription into cDNA, which acted as the sequencing template. Repertoires were generated with immunoSEQ multiplex PCR, while TCRdb's copy carries only in-frame clones and drops some. The sample lists some 200,000 clones, around three fifths occurring once. This clone appeared a single time. The source was CD4+ T cells sorted from blood, collected at week 0. The chain combines TRBV5-6 with TRBJ1-6, with no clear D. This TCR was recovered from a human donor with alopecia areata. The CDR3 reads CASSLGHTNSPLHF. CDR3 nucleotides: TGTGCCAGCAGCTTGGGACATACTAATTCACCCCTCCACTTT.